One sample yielded the 20 T cell receptor beta chains listed below, sequenced in a study of T-cell reconstitution after alpha-beta-depleted transplantation in children. Researchers prepared the TCRbeta library using unique molecular identifiers, the study reports. TCRdb passed the PCR reads through MiXCR, listing each CDR3 protein once. The repertoire consists of some 550,000 distinct CDR3 sequences, with roughly 23% occurring once and the leading ten covering 14%. The starting material was PBMCs, mostly from graft donor cells, obtained 360 days after TCRalphabeta/CD19-depleted stem cell transplant. The receptors were sampled from a boy less than two years old who had a stem cell transplant for acute myeloid leukemia, so the T cells may come from the graft donor.

This clonotype was seen only a few times. The V call is TRBV6-5, the J call TRBJ2-7; D is ambiguous. The length of the CDR3 is 14 residues. The germline V gene has CDR1 MNHEY and CDR2 SVGAGI. Trimming cost V 4 bases and J 0 bases, with 10 bases left between them. CDR3: CASSFRPNSYEQYF. The CDR3 coding sequence is TGTGCCAGCAGTTTTCGACCAAACTCCTACGAGCAGTACTTC.

The V gene is TRBV7-7, the J gene TRBJ2-5; maybe TRBD1 (5 bases). This CDR3 is 14 amino acids long. From germline, CDR1 is SSHAT and CDR2 FNYEAQ (reference sequence). V lost 0 bases and J 5 bases, leaving 10 bases between the germline ends. CDR3 amino acids: CASSLAGAWETQYF. The CDR3 coding sequence is TGTGCCAGCAGCTTAGCAGGGGCGTGGGAGACCCAGTACTTC.

This clonotype was observed a few times. The gene calls are TRBV4-3 and TRBJ2-7, with 8 nucleotides matching TRBD1. CDR1 is LGHNA and CDR2 is YSLEER in the germline V gene. The V gene end was trimmed by 1 base and the J gene end by 2 bases; junction bases not matched to a gene: 4. The CDR3 runs 15 residues. The CDR3: CASSQVGQETYEQYF. In DNA, the CDR3 is TGCGCCAGCAGCCAAGTGGGACAGGAGACCTACGAGCAGTACTTC.

The sample holds a few counts of this clonotype. The rearrangement joins TRBV12-3 or TRBV12-4 to TRBJ2-5, with D perhaps assigned TRBD1 or TRBD2 (5 bases each). The CDR3 contains 14 residues. V lost 5 bases and J 5 bases, leaving 15 bases between the germline ends. The DNA for the CDR3 is TGTGCCAGCAGTCCCTCGGGACCGGCGGAGACCCAGTACTTC. Its protein product is CASSPSGPAETQYF.

This clonotype was recorded at least ten times. The chain couples TRBV20-1 to TRBJ2-3, with D unclear. Germline loops: CDR1 DFQATT, CDR2 SNEGSKA (reference sequence). V was cut by 4 bases and J by 0 bases, with 5 bases left in between. This CDR3 region has 12 residues. The CDR3 DNA is TGCAGTGCTACATCTAGCACAGATACGCAGTATTTT. Translated, it gives CSATSSTDTQYF.

The chain links TRBV5-1 to TRBJ1-1; D unclear. CDR1 is SGHRS and CDR2 is YFSETQ in the germline V gene. The V and J ends lost 1 base and 0 bases respectively, with 10 bases between them. The CDR3 extends over 15 amino acids. In DNA form, the CDR3 reads TGCGCCAGCAGCTTGTCTGTAGGGATGAACACTGAAGCTTTCTTT. This gives the protein CASSLSVGMNTEAFF.

This clonotype was observed a single time. This sequence joins TRBV4-2 and TRBJ1-2, with D perhaps matching TRBD1 (6 bases). V lost 0 bases, J lost 2 bases, and 7 bases lay in between. The CDR3 covers 14 residues. Germline assignment: CDR1 LGHNA and CDR2 YNFKEQ. The CDR3 region has the DNA TGTGCCAGCAGCCAAGACAGGGGAAACTATGGCTACACCTTC. As protein: CASSQDRGNYGYTF.

This chain links TRBV12-3 or TRBV12-4 with TRBJ1-2; tentatively, D is TRBD1 (6 bases). The CDR3 is made up of 14 amino acids. V was shortened by 3 bases and J by 2 bases, with 10 bases between the two germline ends. The CDR3 DNA follows: TGTGCCAGCAGTTTGGGGGCGAAGAACTATGGCTACACCTTC. Its protein is CASSLGAKNYGYTF.

CDR3 residues: CASRDLSSTQYF. CDR3 nucleotides: TGTGCCAGCAGAGACCTATCCAGTACGCAGTATTTT. The chain carries TRBV12-3 or TRBV12-4 and TRBJ2-3; D gene ambiguous. The CDR3 spans 12 residues. V lost 6 bases and J lost 8, with 12 bases in between.

This rearrangement joins TRBV7-2 to TRBJ2-1, with 8 bases that match TRBD2. V was pared by 5 bases and J by 7 bases, with 7 bases of the junction left unmatched. Germline lookup yields CDR1 SGHTA and CDR2 FQGNSA. The CDR3 covers 14 residues. Here the CDR3 DNA reads TGTGCCAGCAGCCCCGGGGGGGCCAGAAATGAGCAGTTCTTC. It translates to CASSPGGARNEQFF.

This clonotype was detected only a few times. CDR3 DNA sequence: TGCAGTGCCAGCGACAGGGTCCTCCAAGAGACCCAGTACTTC. This codes for CSASDRVLQETQYF. This rearrangement joins TRBV20-1 to TRBJ2-5; 7 bases fit TRBD1. CDR1 and CDR2 (germline): DFQATT, SNEGSKA (reference sequence). The CDR3 length is 14 residues. V lost 6 bases to trimming and J lost 1 base; unmatched junction nucleotides: 8.

J is TRBJ1-1 and V is TRBV12-5; D is unclear. Looked up from germline, CDR1 is LGHNT and CDR2 is FRNRAP. The CDR3 has 16 amino acids. V was pared by 2 bases and J by 4 bases, with 17 bases between. CDR3 in DNA: TGTGCTAGTGGTTTGCCCTGGGCCGGGTCGGGCACTGAAGCTTTCTTT. Residues: CASGLPWAGSGTEAFF.

V gene TRBV12-3 or TRBV12-4 combines with J gene TRBJ1-5, with a weak D call TRBD1 (6 bases). The ends were cut back, 6 bases at V and 7 bases at J, with 16 bases in the middle. The CDR3 spans 14 residues. CDR3 DNA: TGTGCCAGCAGCGCGGGACATCTGGAGCAGCCCCAGCATTTT. Amino acids: CASSAGHLEQPQHF.

In nucleotides, the CDR3 is TGCGCCAGCAGCTCGGGACAGGGGGTCGATACGCAGTATTTT. Translating it yields CASSSGQGVDTQYF. The V and J genes are TRBV5-1 and TRBJ2-3, with TRBD1 identical over 11 bases. Germline CDR1 SGHRS, CDR2 YFSETQ. V trimming: 3 bases; J trimming: 6 bases; junction bases outside the gene matches: 3. The CDR3 is 14 residues long.

This clonotype came up many times. This chain joins TRBV5-5 and TRBJ2-7; D unresolved. CDR3 size: 11 residues. Germline V gene sequence: CDR1 SGHKS, CDR2 YYEKEE (reference sequence). With 3 bases removed from V and 5 bases from J, the gap between germline ends came to 6 bases. CDR3: CASSWGHEQYF. The CDR3 DNA follows: TGTGCCAGCAGCTGGGGTCACGAGCAGTACTTC.

The J gene is TRBJ2-2, the V gene TRBV7-8; 7 nucleotides match TRBD1. Germline CDR1 is SGHVS and CDR2 is FQNEAQ. V was pared by 5 bases and J by 1 base, with 7 bases of the junction left unmatched. The CDR3 totals 16 residues. The CDR3 sequence: CASSQTGDLNTGELFF. CDR3 bases: TGTGCCAGCAGCCAAACAGGGGACCTGAACACCGGGGAGCTGTTTTTT.

This clonotype was observed a few times. The chain employs TRBV3-1 and TRBJ1-1; 8 bases map to TRBD1. The CDR3 extends over 16 amino acids. V was clipped by 0 bases and J by 3 bases; unmatched bases: 6. Germline values: CDR1 LGHDT, CDR2 YNNKEL (reference sequence). The chain's CDR3 is CASSQDRTGPDTEAFF. CDR3 in DNA: TGTGCCAGCAGCCAAGATAGGACAGGGCCAGACACTGAAGCTTTCTTT.

The chain employs TRBV3-1 and TRBJ2-1; TRBD1 is a possible D gene (5 bases). Germline V gene data show CDR1 as LGHDT and CDR2 as YNNKEL (reference sequence). V lost 4 bases, J lost 3 bases, and 22 bases lay in between. The CDR3 covers 18 residues. CDR3 nucleotides: TGTGCCAGCAGCCCCACTTTACAGGCCGCTCACCTCTACAATGAGCAGTTCTTC. Amino acid sequence: CASSPTLQAAHLYNEQFF.

This clonotype was picked up a small number of times. The chain links TRBV20-1 to TRBJ1-5, with unresolved D. The CDR3 runs to 14 residues. From germline, CDR1 is DFQATT and CDR2 SNEGSKA (reference sequence). The ends were cut back, 3 bases at V and 2 bases at J, with 11 bases in the middle. In nucleotides, the CDR3 is TGCAGTGCTAGGGTCCAGCGGGGCAATCAGCCCCAGCATTTT. Translation gives CSARVQRGNQPQHF.

Many counts were recorded for this clonotype. The chain links TRBV5-1 to TRBJ2-7, with D perhaps being TRBD1 or TRBD2 (6 bases each). The V gene's germline CDR1 is SGHRS and CDR2 YFSETQ. Trimming cost V 0 bases and J 4 bases, with 14 bases left between them. The CDR3 sequence is 15 residues long. This CDR3 reads CASSLVRGERYEQYF. For the CDR3, the DNA is TGCGCCAGCAGCTTGGTGAGGGGGGAAAGATACGAGCAGTACTTC.